These 10 T cell receptor beta chains originate from one sample sequenced in a study of blood T cells in healthy people across ages. Together with a sample-barcoded 5' primer, a J-beta primer mix was included in a second PCR lasting 7 to 11 cycles. TCRdb independently ran MiXCR on the 5' RACE reads; one entry per CDR3 protein. The table includes some 1.8 million distinct CDR3 sequences, about 39% detected once. The specimen sequenced was blood. The receptors come from a human donor in good health.

The chain is built from TRBV20-1 and TRBJ1-1, with D perhaps TRBD1 (6 bases). The CDR3 spans 9 residues. The germline V and J ends were trimmed by 5 bases and 11 bases, with 9 bases remaining between them. In germline, CDR1 is DFQATT, CDR2 SNEGSKA (reference sequence). CDR3 DNA: TGCAGTGCTCAGGGGCGGGCTTTCTTT. Its protein is CSAQGRAFF.

V is TRBV20-1 and J is TRBJ2-1, with 11 bases matching TRBD2. With 3 bases clipped from V and 8 bases from J, the junction kept 12 bases outside the gene matches. The CDR3 is 16 amino acids. CDR1 and CDR2 from the germline V gene are DFQATT and SNEGSKA (reference sequence). CDR3 DNA: TGCAGTGCTAGGCAACTAGCGGGGGCTAGAGGGTATGAGCAGTTCTTC. Protein sequence: CSARQLAGARGYEQFF.

The V gene is TRBV20-1, the J gene TRBJ1-4, with D unresolved. This CDR3 region has 13 residues. Germline CDR1 reads DFQATT; CDR2 reads SNEGSKA (reference sequence). The V gene lost 4 bases and the J gene lost 3 bases, with 9 bases spanning the gap. CDR3 residues: CSATDNPNEKLFF. CDR3 DNA: TGCAGTGCTACTGACAACCCTAATGAAAAACTGTTTTTT.

This clonotype was found a few times. This chain joins TRBV7-6 and TRBJ2-1; D remains ambiguous. This CDR3 is built from 13 residues. Trimming stripped 1 base from V and 8 bases from J, with 9 bases between. CDR1 is SGHVS and CDR2 is FNYEAQ in the germline V gene. Written as DNA, the CDR3 is TGTGCCAGCAGCTTAGAAGGGTCGTATGAGCAGTTCTTC. It translates to CASSLEGSYEQFF.

The chain combines TRBV5-1 with TRBJ2-2; D is unresolved. Germline values: CDR1 SGHRS, CDR2 YFSETQ. The CDR3 runs to 15 residues. Trimming cost V 1 base and J 1 base, with 8 bases left between them. CDR3 residues: CASSLFLENTGELFF. CDR3 nucleotide sequence: TGCGCCAGCAGCTTGTTCTTAGAGAACACCGGGGAGCTGTTTTTT.

CDR3 in DNA: TGTGCCATCAGTCCAGGACTCAAGATTACCTACGAGCAGTACTTC. This codes for CAISPGLKITYEQYF. The J gene is TRBJ2-7, the V gene TRBV10-3; TRBD2 might be the D (5 bases). This CDR3 spans 15 amino acids. Deletions cut 5 bases from V and 2 bases from J, with 16 bases between. The germline V gene encodes CDR1 ENHRY and CDR2 SYGVKD.

This rearrangement joins TRBV20-1 to TRBJ1-1; D gene ambiguous. The CDR3 consists of 13 residues. V shed 0 bases and J shed 6 bases, with 11 bases lying between them. The V gene's germline CDR1 is DFQATT and CDR2 SNEGSKA (reference sequence). The CDR3 DNA sequence: TGCAGTGCTAGAGATTCGGGTGTTGCTGAAGCTTTCTTT. Amino acids: CSARDSGVAEAFF.

This rearrangement joins TRBV20-1 to TRBJ2-3; D may be TRBD1 (6 bases). Trimming removed 0 bases at V and 2 bases at J, with 9 bases between. This CDR3 is 14 amino acids long. The germline V gene encodes CDR1 DFQATT and CDR2 SNEGSKA (reference sequence). As DNA, the CDR3 is TGCAGTGCTAGAGAAAGGGACATCACAGATACGCAGTATTTT. This encodes CSARERDITDTQYF.

The J gene is TRBJ2-4, the V gene TRBV20-1, with D uncertain. The DNA end is more similar to TRBJ2-7, so the J call may be wrong. The CDR3 has 13 amino acids. CDR1 is DFQATT and CDR2 is SNEGSKA in the germline V gene (reference sequence). CDR3 DNA: TGCAGTGCTAGAGATCCGCGGAGCTACGAGCAGTACTTC. Amino acids: CSARDPRSYEQYF.

The chain combines TRBV7-2 with TRBJ2-3, with 8 nucleotides matching TRBD2. CDR1 SGHTA and CDR2 FQGNSA come from the germline V gene. Losses at the gene ends were 5 bases for V and 2 bases for J; bases not matched to a gene: 6. The CDR3 is 15 residues long. Written as DNA, the CDR3 is TGTGCCAGCAGCCCCCAGCGGGGGTTCACAGATACGCAGTATTTT. Translation gives CASSPQRGFTDTQYF.